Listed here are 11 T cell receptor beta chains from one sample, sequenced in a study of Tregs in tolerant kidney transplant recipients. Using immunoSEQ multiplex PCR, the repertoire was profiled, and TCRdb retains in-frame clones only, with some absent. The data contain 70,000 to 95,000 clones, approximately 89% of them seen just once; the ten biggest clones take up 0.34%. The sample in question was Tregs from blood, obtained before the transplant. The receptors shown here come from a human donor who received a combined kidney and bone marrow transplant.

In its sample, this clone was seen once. The CDR3 sequence is CASSQTSGSTNNEQFF. The DNA for the CDR3 is TGTGCCAGCAGCCAGACTAGCGGGAGCACAAACAATGAGCAGTTCTTC. The chain employs TRBV7-3 and TRBJ2-1; 12 positions agree with TRBD2. Germline V gene sequence: CDR1 SGHTA, CDR2 FQGTGA. The CDR3 extends over 16 amino acids. The V gene end was trimmed by 5 bases and the J gene end by 5 bases; junction bases not matched to a gene: 7.

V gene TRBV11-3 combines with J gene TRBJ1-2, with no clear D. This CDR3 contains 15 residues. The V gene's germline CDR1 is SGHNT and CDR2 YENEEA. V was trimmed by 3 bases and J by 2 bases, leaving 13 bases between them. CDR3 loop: CASSFVQGSNYGYTF. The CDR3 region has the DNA TGTGCCAGCAGCTTCGTACAAGGAAGCAACTATGGCTACACCTTC.

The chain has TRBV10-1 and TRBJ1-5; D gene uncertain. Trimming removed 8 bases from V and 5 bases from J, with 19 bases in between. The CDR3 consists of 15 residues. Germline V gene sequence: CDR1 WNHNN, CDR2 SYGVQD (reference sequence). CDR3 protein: CASCSFRADHQPQHF. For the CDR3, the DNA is TGCGCCAGCTGCTCTTTTAGGGCAGATCATCAGCCCCAGCATTTT.

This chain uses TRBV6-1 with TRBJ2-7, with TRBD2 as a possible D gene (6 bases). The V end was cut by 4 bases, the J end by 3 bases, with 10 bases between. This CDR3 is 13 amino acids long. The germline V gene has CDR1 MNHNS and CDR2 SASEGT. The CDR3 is CASSGAGLYEQYF. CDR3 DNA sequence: TGTGCCAGCAGTGGAGCGGGCCTCTACGAGCAGTACTTC.

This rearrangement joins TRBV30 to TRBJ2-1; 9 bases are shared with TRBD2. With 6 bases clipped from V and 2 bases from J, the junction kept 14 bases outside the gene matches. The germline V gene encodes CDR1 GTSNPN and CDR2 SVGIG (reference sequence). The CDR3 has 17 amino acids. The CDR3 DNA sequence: TGTGCCTGTTTAGCGGGAGCTCTACCCGGGGCCTACAATGAGCAGTTCTTC. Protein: CACLAGALPGAYNEQFF.

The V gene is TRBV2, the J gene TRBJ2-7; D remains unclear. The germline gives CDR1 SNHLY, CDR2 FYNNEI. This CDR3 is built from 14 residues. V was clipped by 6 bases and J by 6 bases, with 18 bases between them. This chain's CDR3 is CASSSRGDMLEQYF. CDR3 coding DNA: TGTGCCAGCAGCTCCAGAGGAGATATGCTCGAGCAGTACTTC. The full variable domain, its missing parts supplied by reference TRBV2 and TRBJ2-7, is EPEVTQTPSHQVTQMGQEVILRCVPISNHLYFYWYRQILGQKVEFLVSFYNNEISEKSEIFDDQFSVERPDGSNFTLKIRSTKLEDSAMYFCASSSRGDMLEQYFGPGTRLTVT.

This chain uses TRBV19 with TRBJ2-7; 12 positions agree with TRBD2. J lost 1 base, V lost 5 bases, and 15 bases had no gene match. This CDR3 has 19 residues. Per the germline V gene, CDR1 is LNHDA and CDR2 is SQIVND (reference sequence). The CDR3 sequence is CASSSLYLPGLAGSYEQYF. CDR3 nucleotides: TGTGCCAGTAGTTCCTTATATCTCCCCGGACTAGCGGGATCCTACGAGCAGTACTTC.

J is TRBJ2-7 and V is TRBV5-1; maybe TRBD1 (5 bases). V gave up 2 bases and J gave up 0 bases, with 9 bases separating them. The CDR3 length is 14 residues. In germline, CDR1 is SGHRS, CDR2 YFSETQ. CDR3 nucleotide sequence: TGCGCCAGCAGCTTCTCCGACAGCTCCTACGAGCAGTACTTC. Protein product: CASSFSDSSYEQYF.

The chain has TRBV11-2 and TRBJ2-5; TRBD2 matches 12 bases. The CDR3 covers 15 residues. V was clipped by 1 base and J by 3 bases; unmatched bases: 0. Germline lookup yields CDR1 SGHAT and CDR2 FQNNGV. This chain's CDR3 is CASSLGLAGEETQYF. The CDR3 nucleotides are TGTGCCAGCAGCTTAGGACTAGCGGGGGAAGAGACCCAGTACTTC.

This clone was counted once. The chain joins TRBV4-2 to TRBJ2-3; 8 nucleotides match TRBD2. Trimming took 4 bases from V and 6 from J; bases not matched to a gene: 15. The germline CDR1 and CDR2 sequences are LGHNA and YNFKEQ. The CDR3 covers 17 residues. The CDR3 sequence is CASSRQTASGRGDTQYF. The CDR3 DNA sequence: TGTGCCAGCAGCCGACAAACGGCCAGCGGGAGAGGGGATACGCAGTATTTT.

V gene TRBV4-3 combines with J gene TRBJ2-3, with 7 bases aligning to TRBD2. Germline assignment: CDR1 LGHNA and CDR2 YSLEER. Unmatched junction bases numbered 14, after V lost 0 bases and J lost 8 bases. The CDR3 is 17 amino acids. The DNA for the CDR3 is TGCGCCAGCAGCCAAGAAAGGTCTCTAGCGGAATCATTTACGCAGTATTTT. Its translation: CASSQERSLAESFTQYF.